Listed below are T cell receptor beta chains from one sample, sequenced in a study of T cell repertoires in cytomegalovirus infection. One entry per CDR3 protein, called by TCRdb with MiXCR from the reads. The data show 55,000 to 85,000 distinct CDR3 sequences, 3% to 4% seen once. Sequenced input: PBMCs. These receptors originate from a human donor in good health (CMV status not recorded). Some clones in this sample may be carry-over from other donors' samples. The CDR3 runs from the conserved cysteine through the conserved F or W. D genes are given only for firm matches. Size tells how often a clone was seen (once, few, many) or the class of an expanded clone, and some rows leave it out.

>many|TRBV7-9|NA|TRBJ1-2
CASSYEGLTGYTF
TGTGCCAGCAGCTACGAGGGGCTCACTGGCTACACCTTC
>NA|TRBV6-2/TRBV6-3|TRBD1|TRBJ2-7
CATEGDRGPREQYF
TGTGCCACCGAGGGCGACAGGGGGCCCCGCGAGCAGTACTTC
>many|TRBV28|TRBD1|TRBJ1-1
CASTRDRVNEAFF
TGTGCCAGCACCAGGGACAGGGTTAATGAAGCTTTCTTT
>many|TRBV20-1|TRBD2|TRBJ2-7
CSALGGLAGSYEQYF
TGCAGTGCCCTAGGGGGACTAGCGGGATCCTACGAGCAGTACTTC
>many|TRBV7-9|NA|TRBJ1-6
CASQQPLANSPLHF
TGTGCCAGTCAACAGCCCCTGGCAAATTCACCCCTCCACTTT
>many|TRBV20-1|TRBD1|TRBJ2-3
CSANSQGASDTQYF
TGCAGTGCTAACAGCCAGGGGGCATCGGATACGCAGTATTTT
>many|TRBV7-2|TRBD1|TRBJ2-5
CASSSWTGEETQYF
TGTGCCAGCAGCTCCTGGACAGGGGAAGAGACCCAGTACTTC
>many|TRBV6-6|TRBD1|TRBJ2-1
CASRFPTGAYNEQFF
TGTGCCAGCAGATTTCCGACAGGGGCCTACAATGAGCAGTTCTTC
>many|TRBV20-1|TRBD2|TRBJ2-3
CSAPGLAGVVDTQYF
TGCAGTGCTCCAGGACTAGCGGGAGTCGTGGATACGCAGTATTTT
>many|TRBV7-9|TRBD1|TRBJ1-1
CASSPQGAMDTEAFF
TGTGCCAGCAGTCCCCAGGGGGCTATGGACACTGAAGCTTTCTTT
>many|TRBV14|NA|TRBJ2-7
CASSQDFKSTYEQYF
TGTGCCAGCAGCCAAGACTTTAAGAGCACCTACGAGCAGTACTTC
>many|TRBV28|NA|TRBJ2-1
CASSFPGARGNEQFF
TGTGCCAGCAGTTTCCCAGGGGCTCGAGGCAATGAGCAGTTCTTC
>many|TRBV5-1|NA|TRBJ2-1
CASSFSGGKGNEQFF
TGCGCCAGCAGCTTTTCGGGGGGCAAGGGGAATGAGCAGTTCTTC
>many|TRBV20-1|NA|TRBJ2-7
CSALVWPSSYEQYF
TGCAGTGCTCTCGTGTGGCCGAGCTCCTACGAGCAGTACTTC
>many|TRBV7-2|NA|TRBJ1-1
CASSPWGVNTEAFF
TGTGCCAGCAGCCCCTGGGGAGTGAACACTGAAGCTTTCTTT
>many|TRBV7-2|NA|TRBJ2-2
CASSSRLPQSGELFF
TGTGCCAGCAGCTCCCGCTTACCGCAGAGCGGGGAGCTGTTTTTT
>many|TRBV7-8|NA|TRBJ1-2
CASSSPRRSDGYTF
TGTGCCAGCAGCTCCCCCCGCAGATCCGATGGCTACACCTTC
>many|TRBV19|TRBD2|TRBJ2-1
CASSTLAGGPDEQFF
TGTGCCAGTAGCACCCTAGCGGGGGGGCCAGATGAGCAGTTCTTC
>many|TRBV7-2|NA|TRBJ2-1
CASSFLIVTNEQFF
TGTGCCAGCAGCTTTTTAATAGTCACCAATGAGCAGTTCTTC
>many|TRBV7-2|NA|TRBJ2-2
CASSLSPGSGELFF
TGTGCCAGCAGCTTAAGTCCGGGGTCCGGGGAGCTGTTTTTT
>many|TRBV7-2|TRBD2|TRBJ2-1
CASSLSRTSGGFGEQFF
TGTGCCAGCAGCTTATCACGGACTAGCGGGGGTTTCGGTGAGCAGTTCTTC
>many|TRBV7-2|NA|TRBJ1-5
CASSKGWDQPQHF
TGTGCCAGCAGCAAAGGCTGGGATCAGCCCCAGCATTTT
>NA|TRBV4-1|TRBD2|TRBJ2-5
CASSSGGTSGSETQYF
TGTGCCAGCAGCAGCGGCGGGACTAGCGGGAGTGAGACCCAGTACTTC
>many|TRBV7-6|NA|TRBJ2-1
CASSIDLVAHEQFF
TGTGCCAGCAGCATAGACCTAGTAGCCCATGAGCAGTTCTTC
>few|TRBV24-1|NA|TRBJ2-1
CATGTPRNHNEQFF
TGTGCCACCGGGACACCGAGGAATCACAATGAGCAGTTCTTC
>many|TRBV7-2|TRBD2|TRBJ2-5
CASSLGGLAQKETQYF
TGTGCCAGCAGCTTAGGGGGACTAGCGCAGAAAGAGACCCAGTACTTC
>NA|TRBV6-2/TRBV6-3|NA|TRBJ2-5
CTSSLGETQYF
TGTACCAGCAGTTTGGGAGAGACCCAGTACTTC
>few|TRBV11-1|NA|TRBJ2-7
CASSLSGQGLIYEQYF
TGTGCCAGCAGTCTCTCGGGGCAGGGTTTGATCTACGAGCAGTACTTC
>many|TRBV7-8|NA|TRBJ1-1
CASSGQPNTEAFF
TGTGCCAGCAGCGGACAGCCGAACACTGAAGCTTTCTTT